This TCR beta chain was documented in a study of CDR3 diversity in severe acne. MiXCR was run by TCRdb on the PCR reads, yielding one entry per CDR3 protein. This table holds 90,000 or so distinct CDR3 sequences, 45% to 50% found once. There are a few counts of this clonotype. Sequenced: blood. The receptor was derived from a male donor in good health, serving as a control.

The CDR3 DNA reads as TGTGCCAGCGTAGCTAACTATGGCTACACCTTC. Amino acids: CASVANYGYTF. The chain links TRBV28 to TRBJ1-2; D unresolved. Trimming removed 8 bases from V and 0 bases from J, with 4 bases in between. This CDR3 contains 11 residues. Germline CDR1 MDHEN, CDR2 SYDVKM.